This TCR beta chain was profiled in a study of T cell repertoires in aging, cancer and after chemotherapy. Overall study: Chronic lymphocytic leukemia patients on fludarabine- or bendamustine-based regimens gave paired samples before and after chemotherapy.

A note on this clonotype: Its antigen is still unknown.

A mixed TRB-A/B primer pool amplified rearranged TRB by multiplex touch-down PCR. Each CDR3 protein is one row after TCRdb ran MiXCR on the multiplex PCR reads. The sample gives 1,500 to 2,000 distinct CDR3 sequences, over 45% of which show up once; roughly a fifth is in the top ten. The template was genomic DNA from peripheral blood, not RNA. Germline V lookup: CDR1 MNHEY, CDR2 SVGAGI. CDR3 length: 12 amino acids. Trimming took 3 bases from V and 8 from J, leaving 10 bases between them. Study results and limitations: Loss of evenness, beyond lost richness, contributed to age-related TCR diversity decline in cancer patients. Thymic emigration or peripheral T cell expansion may be impaired by lymphoid organ infiltration in hematological cancer. Median generation probability rose over the chemotherapy interval in each cancer cohort, suggesting rebound thymic output.

The rearrangement joins TRBV6-5 to TRBJ1-2; D possibly corresponds to TRBD1 (6 bases). This clonotype was sampled from a human donor with a blood cancer. What was sequenced was blood. The CDR3 nucleotides are TGTGCCAGCAGTTATCCCAGGGGCGGCTACACCTTC. Amino acids: CASSYPRGGYTF.